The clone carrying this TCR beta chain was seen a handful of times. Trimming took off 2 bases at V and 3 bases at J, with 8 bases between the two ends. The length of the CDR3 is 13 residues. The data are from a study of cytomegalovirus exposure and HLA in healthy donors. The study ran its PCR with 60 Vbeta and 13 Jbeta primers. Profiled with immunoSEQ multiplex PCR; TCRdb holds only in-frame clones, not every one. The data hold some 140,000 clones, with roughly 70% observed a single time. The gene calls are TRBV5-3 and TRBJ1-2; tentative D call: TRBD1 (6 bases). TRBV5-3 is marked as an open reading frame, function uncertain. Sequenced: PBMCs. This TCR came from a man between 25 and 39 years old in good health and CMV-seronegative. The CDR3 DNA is TGTGCCAGAAGCTTTGACAGGTACTATGGCTACACCTTC. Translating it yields CARSFDRYYGYTF.